This T cell receptor (beta chain) was observed in a study of CD8+CD57+ T cells in acquired aplastic anemia. General observations from the study: Patients had around 28 CD8+ CDR3 sequences in common with controls (the shared set).

Patients who underwent sequencing had shown CD8+CD57+ cell expansion by flow cytometry. Prior therapy had not been administered to any patient at the time of blood sampling. Concerning this clonotype: Its antigen is currently unknown.

Looked up from germline, CDR1 is ENHRY and CDR2 is SYGVKD. This CDR3 is 13 amino acids long. V lost 4 bases to trimming and J lost 4 bases; unmatched junction nucleotides: 4. Genomic DNA, the template, was used for profiling of the TCR beta VDJ and CDR3. Via MiXCR, TCRdb re-called the reads, giving one row per CDR3 protein. The sample consists of over 150,000 distinct CDR3 sequences, 40% to 65% of them appearing once. The rearrangement uses TRBV10-3 and TRBJ2-7; 7 bases fit TRBD1. The sequenced material came from sorted CD4+, CD8+, or CD8+CD57+ T cells (not recorded which) from PBMCs. The clonotype comes from a human donor with aplastic anemia. CDR3 sequence (DNA): TGTGCCATCAGTGTCCCGGGACAGTACGAGCAGTACTTC. Protein product: CAISVPGQYEQYF.